A single sample gave rise to the 6 T cell receptor beta chains below, sequenced in a study of long-term antiretroviral therapy in people with HIV. The immunoSEQ assay was v3.0, run at survey level. Data came from immunoSEQ multiplex PCR; TCRdb stores just in-frame clones and leaves some out. Among 10,000 to 13,000 clones listed, roughly 80% were seen once. Material: unsorted PBMCs, obtained 1.2 years after starting antiretroviral therapy. Every receptor here comes from a man in his forties with HIV.

V gene TRBV7-2 combines with J gene TRBJ2-1; a weak D match, TRBD2 (7 bases). CDR3 size: 15 residues. Trimming took 1 base from V and 5 from J, leaving 12 bases between them. Germline V gene lookup returns CDR1 SGHTA and CDR2 FQGNSA. DNA for the CDR3: TGTGCCAGCAGCTTAGGGGGGGGCTTCCACAATGAGCAGTTCTTC. Its protein is CASSLGGGFHNEQFF.

This clone is labeled as medium-sized. At the DNA level, this CDR3 is encoded by other sequences in the same sample as well. The chain recombines TRBV5-5 with TRBJ2-1; 7 bases align to TRBD2. The CDR3 covers 12 residues. The V segment lost 4 bases and the J segment 7 bases; nucleotides outside the gene matches: 2. Germline CDR1 and CDR2: SGHKS and YYEKEE (reference sequence). DNA for the CDR3: TGTGCCAGCAGCCCGGGGGGTAATGAGCAGTTCTTC. This gives the protein CASSPGGNEQFF. The full variable domain, with the rest looked up from reference TRBV5-5 and TRBJ2-1, is DAGVTQSPTHLIKTRGQQVTLRCSPISGHKSVSWYQQVLGQGPQFIFQYYEKEERGRGNFPDRFSARQFPNYSSELNVNALLLGDSALYLCASSPGGNEQFFGPGTRLTVL.

The V gene is TRBV13, the J gene TRBJ2-4; TRBD1 might be the D (5 bases). From germline, CDR1 is PRHDT and CDR2 FYEKMQ (reference sequence). Trimming removed 0 bases at V and 1 base at J, with 10 bases between. The CDR3 loop spans 16 amino acids. This CDR3 is CASSLGGVRAKNIQYF. The CDR3 region has the DNA TGTGCCAGCAGCTTAGGAGGGGTGCGGGCCAAAAACATTCAGTACTTC.

This clone has only one observation. The rearrangement links TRBV27 to TRBJ2-1, with TRBD2 as a possible D gene (6 bases). The CDR3 covers 13 residues. V lost 2 bases, J lost 5 bases, and 7 bases lay in between. CDR1 is MNHEY, CDR2 SMNVEV, per germline (reference sequence). This chain's CDR3 is CASSLRGDNEQFF. The CDR3 region has the DNA TGTGCCAGCAGTTTACGCGGGGACAATGAGCAGTTCTTC.

The chain joins TRBV9 to TRBJ2-1; D gene uncertain. Germline V gives CDR1 SGDLS, CDR2 YYNGEE. CDR3 length: 15 amino acids. V was clipped by 0 bases and J by 1 base, with 8 bases between them. CDR3 amino acids: CASSVVPGSYNEQFF. CDR3 nucleotide sequence: TGTGCCAGCAGCGTAGTCCCGGGTTCCTACAATGAGCAGTTCTTC.

The V call is TRBV5-5, the J call TRBJ2-6; maybe TRBD1 (6 bases). V lost 0 bases, J lost 0 bases, and 19 bases lay in between. Germline V gene data show CDR1 as SGHKS and CDR2 as YYEKEE (reference sequence). The CDR3 totals 20 residues. The CDR3 spells CASSLDWTVLATSGANVLTF. The CDR3 DNA follows: TGTGCCAGCAGCTTGGACTGGACAGTTTTAGCCACCTCTGGGGCCAACGTCCTGACTTTC.